There are a few counts of the clone carrying this T cell receptor (beta chain). Its antigen is undetermined. Data came from immunoSEQ multiplex PCR; TCRdb stores just in-frame clones and leaves some out. The sample lists roughly 460,000 clones; around 89% were seen once. Treatment specified: some 19 received Ad26.COV2.S at low or high dose, single or two shots; 5 received placebo; per-sample allocation not given. The study sampled participants on day 63 after the first vaccine or placebo injection. Boston supplied an adult donor aged 18-55 years. The data were taken from a study of Ad26.COV2.S vaccination and SARS-CoV-2 variants. Whole-study context: Participant was drawn from the COV1001 Ad26.COV2.S trial arm.

Findings of the study overall: Substantial response breadth was reportedly seen for spike-specific CD8+ and CD4+ T cells after vaccination. Breadth measured for non-spike TCRs was similar across vaccine and placebo recipients.

Germline assignment: CDR1 GTSNPN and CDR2 SVGIG (reference sequence). The CDR3 runs 13 residues. V was shortened by 5 bases and J by 0 bases, with 10 bases between the two germline ends. Sequencing was performed on peripheral blood, taken in a trial of Ad26.COV2.S vaccine versus placebo. The chain uses TRBV30 and TRBJ1-1; D call uncertain. This sequence originates from a person between 18 and 60 years old who received the Ad26.COV2.S COVID-19 vaccine or a placebo. The CDR3 here is CAWLGRMNTEAFF. The CDR3 DNA is TGTGCCTGGTTAGGACGGATGAACACTGAAGCTTTCTTT.